This T cell receptor beta chain was captured in a study of monozygotic twins with inflammatory bowel disease. Germline CDR1 is MNHEY and CDR2 is SVGEGT. This CDR3 is 16 amino acids long. TCRdb re-called the 5' RACE reads and shows each CDR3 protein once, DNA omitted. The repertoire table contains 140,000 to 150,000 distinct CDR3 sequences. Material: blood. The chain uses TRBV6-2 or TRBV6-3 and TRBJ2-5; the TRBD2 assignment by TCRdb is unverifiable without DNA. The source of this sequence is a human donor with ulcerative colitis or Crohn's disease, or a healthy co-twin of an affected twin (not recorded which). The CDR3 region is CASSSRLAPDRETQYF.